A selection of T cell receptor beta chains follows, all from one sample in a study of Ad26.COV2.S vaccination and SARS-CoV-2 variants. Profiled with immunoSEQ multiplex PCR; TCRdb holds only in-frame clones, not every one. The data show about 680,000 clones, around 92% seen once. This material consisted of peripheral blood, taken in a trial of Ad26.COV2.S vaccine versus placebo. The source of these receptors is a person aged 18-60 years who received the Ad26.COV2.S COVID-19 vaccine or a placebo. CDR3s include the opening cysteine and the closing phenylalanine or tryptophan. D genes are given only for firm matches. The size of a clone is reported for some rows only, either as once, few or many, or as a class for expanded clones.

j_call	v_call	d_call	clone_size	cdr3_aa	cdr3_nt
TRBJ2-7	TRBV10-2	TRBD2	-	CASIFQTSGPYEQYF	TGCGCCAGCATTTTTCAGACTAGCGGACCTTACGAGCAGTACTTC
TRBJ2-3	TRBV3-1/TRBV3-2	-	-	CASSQGGGHADTQYF	TGTGCCAGCAGCCAAGGGGGGGGCCACGCAGATACGCAGTATTTT
TRBJ1-1	TRBV5-1	TRBD1	once	CASSLRQGNTEAFF	TGCGCCAGCAGCTTGAGACAGGGGAACACTGAAGCTTTCTTT
TRBJ2-5	TRBV7-3	TRBD2	-	CASSPGLAGRETQYF	TGTGCCAGCAGCCCTGGGCTAGCGGGCCGTGAGACCCAGTACTTC
TRBJ1-6	TRBV10-3	TRBD1	-	CAMGTANSPLHF	TGTGCCATGGGGACAGCTAATTCACCCCTCCACTTT
TRBJ1-5	TRBV19	-	few	CASSMDGQSQHF	TGTGCCAGTAGTATGGATGGACAGTCCCAGCATTTT
TRBJ2-2	TRBV7-2	-	-	CASSPGLWPGELFF	TGTGCCAGCAGCCCCGGACTTTGGCCCGGGGAGCTGTTTTTT
TRBJ1-2	TRBV4-3	-	-	CASSQDNTARYGYTF	TGCGCCAGCAGCCAAGATAATACCGCTCGTTATGGCTACACCTTC
TRBJ2-3	TRBV15	-	-	CATSRDRATDTQYF	TGTGCCACCAGCAGAGATCGGGCCACAGATACGCAGTATTTT
TRBJ2-7	TRBV5-1	-	-	CASSLDGGGSFYEQYF	TGCGCCAGCAGCTTGGATGGAGGGGGATCCTTCTACGAGCAGTACTTC
TRBJ2-2	TRBV30	TRBD1	-	CAWTVSRGTALTNTGELFF	TGTGCCTGGACGGTTTCCCGAGGGACAGCCCTAACGAACACCGGGGAGCTGTTTTTT
TRBJ1-5	TRBV11-3	-	-	CASSLGGFQPQHF	TGTGCCAGCAGCTTAGGTGGGTTTCAGCCCCAGCATTTT
TRBJ1-6	TRBV5-1	-	-	CASSAEGRPDLHF	TGCGCCAGCAGCGCCGAAGGCCGTCCGGACCTCCACTTT
TRBJ2-1	TRBV5-1	-	-	CASSSSRGSYNEQFF	TGCGCCAGCAGTTCATCAAGGGGCTCCTACAATGAGCAGTTCTTC
TRBJ2-5	TRBV5-4	TRBD2	-	CASSLARAGVGETQYF	TGTGCCAGCAGCTTGGCCCGAGCGGGAGTAGGTGAGACCCAGTACTTC
TRBJ2-7	TRBV6-5	-	-	CASSYGRRQEINEQYF	TGTGCCAGCAGTTACGGGAGGAGACAGGAGATCAACGAGCAGTACTTC
TRBJ1-2	TRBV10-2	-	-	CASREDRSLYGYTF	TGCGCCAGCAGAGAGGACAGATCGCTCTATGGCTACACCTTC
TRBJ1-2	TRBV10-3	TRBD1	-	CAISENRDSSGYTF	TGTGCCATCAGTGAGAACAGGGACAGTTCTGGCTACACCTTC
TRBJ1-5	TRBV27	-	once	CASSQGLGSNQPQHF	TGTGCCAGCAGTCAAGGACTGGGTAGCAATCAGCCCCAGCATTTT
TRBJ2-7	TRBV18	TRBD1	-	CASSPGTGGYEQYF	TGTGCCAGCTCACCCGGGACAGGGGGCTACGAGCAGTACTTC
TRBJ1-1	TRBV14	-	few	CASSWGRRTEAFF	TGTGCCAGCAGCTGGGGACGGAGGACTGAAGCTTTCTTT
TRBJ1-3	TRBV9	-	-	CASSVAPVNSGNTIYF	TGTGCCAGCAGCGTAGCTCCCGTTAACTCTGGAAACACCATATATTTT
TRBJ1-2	TRBV18	-	-	CASSPPAVRYGYTF	TGTGCCAGCTCACCCCCGGCAGTTCGGTATGGCTACACCTTC
TRBJ2-5	TRBV5-5	TRBD1	-	CASSLVGQGETQYF	TGTGCCAGCAGCTTGGTGGGACAGGGGGAGACCCAGTACTTC
TRBJ2-5	TRBV12-3/TRBV12-4	-	-	CASRMDNQETQYF	TGTGCCAGCAGGATGGACAACCAAGAGACCCAGTACTTC
TRBJ2-6	TRBV5-1	-	-	CASRGTVGAGANVLTF	TGCGCCAGCAGGGGGACGGTGGGCGCTGGGGCCAACGTCCTGACTTTC
TRBJ2-1	TRBV18	TRBD2	-	CASSPPSRPMRGEQFF	TGTGCCAGCTCACCACCGTCGAGACCTATGCGGGGGGAGCAGTTCTTC
TRBJ2-3	TRBV7-2	TRBD2	-	CASSLALTSGGAVGTQYF	TGTGCCAGCAGCTTAGCGCTAACTAGCGGGGGGGCCGTTGGTACGCAGTATTTT
TRBJ2-1	TRBV12-3/TRBV12-4	-	few	CASSLGGIDEQFF	TGTGCCAGCAGTTTAGGGGGGATCGATGAGCAGTTCTTC
TRBJ2-5	TRBV9	-	-	CASSVGGLTGETQYF	TGTGCCAGCAGCGTAGGTGGTCTAACCGGGGAGACCCAGTACTTC
TRBJ2-1	TRBV15	-	-	CATSVSGEDWNEQFF	TGTGCCACCAGCGTAAGCGGAGAAGATTGGAATGAGCAGTTCTTC
TRBJ2-7	TRBV3-1/TRBV3-2	-	-	CASSQDVQAREQYF	TGTGCCAGCAGCCAAGACGTACAGGCACGAGAGCAGTACTTC
TRBJ1-2	TRBV5-1	-	once	CASTPGRVYYGYTF	TGCGCCAGCACCCCAGGCAGGGTGTACTATGGCTACACCTTC
TRBJ1-1	TRBV9	-	-	CASSVETGTRAFF	TGTGCCAGCAGCGTAGAAACAGGAACTAGAGCTTTCTTT
TRBJ2-7	TRBV19	-	many	CASSIARPSRERGRSYEQYF	TGTGCCAGTAGTATAGCTAGGCCCAGCCGGGAGCGTGGAAGATCCTACGAGCAGTACTTC
TRBJ2-7	TRBV6-1	TRBD2	-	CASSDVAGGVVEQYF	TGTGCCAGCAGTGATGTAGCGGGAGGGGTCGTCGAGCAGTACTTC
TRBJ2-7	TRBV20-1	-	-	CSAPLWGEQYF	TGCAGTGCTCCTCTTTGGGGCGAGCAGTACTTC
TRBJ1-1	TRBV11-3	-	-	CASSLGAGGDTEAFF	TGTGCCAGCAGCTTAGGGGCTGGCGGAGACACTGAAGCTTTCTTT
TRBJ2-3	TRBV5-1	-	-	CASSSLSPTSGVADTQYF	TGCGCCAGCAGCTCCTTGTCCCCGACTAGTGGGGTTGCAGATACGCAGTATTTT
TRBJ2-5	TRBV27	TRBD2	once	CASSLEGGETQYF	TGTGCCAGCAGTTTAGAGGGAGGGGAGACCCAGTACTTC
TRBJ1-4	TRBV18	-	-	CASSPPGTTNEKLFF	TGTGCCAGCTCACCACCCGGAACAACTAATGAAAAACTGTTTTTT
TRBJ1-1	TRBV27	TRBD1	-	CASSSNRGSATEAFF	TGTGCCAGCAGTTCTAACAGGGGGTCGGCCACTGAAGCTTTCTTT
TRBJ2-6	TRBV7-2	-	-	CASSLGRMTSGANVLTF	TGTGCCAGCAGCTTGGGACGGATGACCTCTGGGGCCAACGTCCTGACTTTC
TRBJ1-2	TRBV19	-	-	CASRDTGSYGYTF	TGTGCCAGTAGAGACACAGGTAGCTATGGCTACACCTTC
TRBJ2-7	TRBV2	-	-	CASSGAYEQYF	TGTGCCAGCAGTGGCGCCTACGAGCAGTACTTC
TRBJ2-1	TRBV19	TRBD2	once	CASSIDQPLSGRPYNEQFF	TGTGCCAGTAGTATAGACCAACCGCTGAGCGGGAGACCCTACAATGAGCAGTTCTTC
TRBJ2-1	TRBV20-1	TRBD1	-	CSASGTGGHEQFF	TGCAGTGCTAGTGGTACAGGGGGGCATGAGCAGTTCTTC
TRBJ1-4	TRBV7-8	-	-	CASSPYGEKLFF	TGTGCCAGCAGCCCCTACGGGGAAAAACTGTTTTTT
TRBJ1-2	TRBV27	-	-	CASSSIYGYTF	TGTGCCAGCAGTTCCATCTATGGCTACACCTTC
TRBJ2-7	TRBV5-1	-	-	CASSLTGAHYEQYF	TGCGCCAGCAGTCTAACAGGAGCCCACTACGAGCAGTACTTC
TRBJ2-7	TRBV7-2	-	once	CASSLDGSLEQYF	TGTGCCAGCAGCTTAGATGGCAGCTTAGAGCAGTACTTC
TRBJ2-2	TRBV19	TRBD2	-	CASTDTLISVGLAEPNTGELFF	TGTGCCAGTACCGATACCTTGATAAGTGTGGGACTAGCGGAACCGAACACCGGGGAGCTGTTTTTT
TRBJ2-3	TRBV6-6	-	-	CASSLLSSTDTQYF	TGTGCCAGCAGCCTCCTATCTAGCACAGATACGCAGTATTTT
TRBJ2-5	TRBV12-3/TRBV12-4	-	few	CASGAKTQYF	TGTGCCAGCGGGGCCAAAACCCAGTACTTC
TRBJ2-1	TRBV7-9	TRBD2	-	CASSTEAGVNEQFF	TGTGCCAGCAGCACGGAAGCGGGGGTAAATGAGCAGTTCTTC
TRBJ2-3	TRBV13	-	-	CASSLRPPTDTQYF	TGTGCCAGCAGCTTAAGGCCCCCCACAGATACGCAGTATTTT
TRBJ1-1	TRBV12-3/TRBV12-4	-	-	CASSLSHNTEAFF	TGTGCCAGCAGTTTGTCCCATAACACTGAAGCTTTCTTT
TRBJ1-1	TRBV18	-	-	CASSGRVGEAFF	TGTGCCTCTTCGGGGAGGGTTGGTGAAGCTTTCTTT
TRBJ2-2	TRBV24-1	-	-	CATSGRNTGELFF	TGTGCCACTTCAGGACGGAACACCGGGGAGCTGTTTTTT
TRBJ1-5	TRBV7-2	TRBD1	-	CASSFSGRGINQPQHF	TGTGCCAGCAGCTTTTCGGGCAGGGGGATCAATCAGCCCCAGCATTTT